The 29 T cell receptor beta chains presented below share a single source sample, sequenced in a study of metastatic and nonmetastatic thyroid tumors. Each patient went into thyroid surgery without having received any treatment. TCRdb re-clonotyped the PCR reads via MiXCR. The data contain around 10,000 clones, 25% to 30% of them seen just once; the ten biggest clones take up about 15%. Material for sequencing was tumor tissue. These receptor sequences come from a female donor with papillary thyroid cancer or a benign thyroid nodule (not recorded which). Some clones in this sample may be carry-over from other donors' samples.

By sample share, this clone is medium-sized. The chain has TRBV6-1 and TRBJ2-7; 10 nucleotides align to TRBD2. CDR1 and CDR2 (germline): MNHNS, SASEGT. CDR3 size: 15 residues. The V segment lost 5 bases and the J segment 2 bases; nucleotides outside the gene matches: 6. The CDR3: CASSSQRGGTYEQYF. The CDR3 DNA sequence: TGTGCCAGCAGTAGCCAGCGGGGGGGTACCTACGAGCAGTACTTC.

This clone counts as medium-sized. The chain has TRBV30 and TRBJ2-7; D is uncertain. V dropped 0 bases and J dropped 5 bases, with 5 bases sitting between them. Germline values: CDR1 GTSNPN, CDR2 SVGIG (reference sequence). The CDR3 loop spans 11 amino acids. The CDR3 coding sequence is TGTGCCTGGAGTGTATCCCACGAGCAGTACTTC. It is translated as CAWSVSHEQYF.

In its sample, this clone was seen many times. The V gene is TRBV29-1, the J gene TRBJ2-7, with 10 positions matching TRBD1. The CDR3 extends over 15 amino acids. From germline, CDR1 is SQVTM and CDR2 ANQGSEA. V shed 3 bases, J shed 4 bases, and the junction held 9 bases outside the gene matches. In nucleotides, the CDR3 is TGCAGCGTTGACTCCTTGACAGGGGGCGCGTACGAGCAGTACTTC. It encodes CSVDSLTGGAYEQYF.

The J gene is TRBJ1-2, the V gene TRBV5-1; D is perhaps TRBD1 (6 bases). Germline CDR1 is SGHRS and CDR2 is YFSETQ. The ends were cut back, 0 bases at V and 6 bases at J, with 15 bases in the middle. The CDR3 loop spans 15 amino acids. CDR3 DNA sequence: TGCGCCAGCAGCTTGGAAGGGGATACAGGGAATGGCTACACCTTC. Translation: CASSLEGDTGNGYTF.

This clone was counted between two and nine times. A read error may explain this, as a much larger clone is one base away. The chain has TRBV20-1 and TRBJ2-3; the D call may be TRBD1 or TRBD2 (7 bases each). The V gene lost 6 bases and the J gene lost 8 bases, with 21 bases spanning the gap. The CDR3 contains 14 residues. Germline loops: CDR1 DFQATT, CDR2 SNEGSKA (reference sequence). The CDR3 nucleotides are TGCAGTGCCGCGATGACAGGGAGGGGAGGTACGCAGTATTTT. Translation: CSAAMTGRGGTQYF.

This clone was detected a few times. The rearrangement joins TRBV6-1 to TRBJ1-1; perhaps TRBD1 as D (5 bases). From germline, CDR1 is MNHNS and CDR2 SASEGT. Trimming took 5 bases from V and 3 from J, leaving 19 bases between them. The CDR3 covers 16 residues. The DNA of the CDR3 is TGTGCCAGCAGTAATATAGGTGGGGGTTGGTACACTGAAGCTTTCTTT. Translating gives CASSNIGGGWYTEAFF.

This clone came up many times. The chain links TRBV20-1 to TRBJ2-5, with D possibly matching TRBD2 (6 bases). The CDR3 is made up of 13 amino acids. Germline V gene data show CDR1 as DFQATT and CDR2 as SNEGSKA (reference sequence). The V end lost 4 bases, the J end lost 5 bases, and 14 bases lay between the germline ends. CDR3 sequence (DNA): TGCAGTGCTAAAATAACGGGGAGGGAGACCCAGTACTTC. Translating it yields CSAKITGRETQYF.

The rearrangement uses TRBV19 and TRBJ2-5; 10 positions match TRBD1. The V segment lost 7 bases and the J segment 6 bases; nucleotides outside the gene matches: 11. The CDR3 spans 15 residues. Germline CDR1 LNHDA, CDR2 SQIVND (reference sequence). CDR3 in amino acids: CASNLPGQGFKTQYF. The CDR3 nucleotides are TGTGCCAGTAATTTACCGGGACAGGGGTTTAAGACCCAGTACTTC.

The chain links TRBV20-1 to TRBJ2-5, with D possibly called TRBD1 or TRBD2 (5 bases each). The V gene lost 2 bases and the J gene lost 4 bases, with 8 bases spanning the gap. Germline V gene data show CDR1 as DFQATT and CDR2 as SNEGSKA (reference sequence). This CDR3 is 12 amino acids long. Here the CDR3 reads CSARKGTETQYF. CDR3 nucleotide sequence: TGCAGTGCTAGAAAGGGGACAGAGACCCAGTACTTC.

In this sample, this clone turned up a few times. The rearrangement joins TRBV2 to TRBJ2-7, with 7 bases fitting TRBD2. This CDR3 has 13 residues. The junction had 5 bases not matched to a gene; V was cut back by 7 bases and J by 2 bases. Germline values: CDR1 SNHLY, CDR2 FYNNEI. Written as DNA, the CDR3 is TGTGCCAGCACCCCGGGGGGAGCCTACGAGCAGTACTTC. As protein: CASTPGGAYEQYF.

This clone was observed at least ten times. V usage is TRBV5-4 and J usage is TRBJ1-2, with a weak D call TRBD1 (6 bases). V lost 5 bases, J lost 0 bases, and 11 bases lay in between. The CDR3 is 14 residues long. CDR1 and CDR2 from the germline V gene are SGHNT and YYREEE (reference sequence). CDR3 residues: CASRQGKTNYGYTF. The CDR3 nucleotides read TGTGCCAGCAGACAGGGAAAGACTAACTATGGCTACACCTTC.

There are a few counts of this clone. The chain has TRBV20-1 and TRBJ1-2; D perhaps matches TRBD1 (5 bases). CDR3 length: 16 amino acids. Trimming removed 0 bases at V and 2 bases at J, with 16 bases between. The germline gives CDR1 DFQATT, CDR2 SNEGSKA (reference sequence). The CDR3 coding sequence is TGCAGTGCTAGAGATCAAAGAGCCCGGGACAACTATGGCTACACCTTC. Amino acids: CSARDQRARDNYGYTF.

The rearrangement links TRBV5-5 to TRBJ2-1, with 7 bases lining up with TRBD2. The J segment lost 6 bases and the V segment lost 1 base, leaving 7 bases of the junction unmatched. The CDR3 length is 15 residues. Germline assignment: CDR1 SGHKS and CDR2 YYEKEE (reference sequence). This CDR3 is CASSLWGGAGNEQFF. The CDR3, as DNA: TGTGCCAGCAGCTTGTGGGGGGGAGCTGGCAATGAGCAGTTCTTC.

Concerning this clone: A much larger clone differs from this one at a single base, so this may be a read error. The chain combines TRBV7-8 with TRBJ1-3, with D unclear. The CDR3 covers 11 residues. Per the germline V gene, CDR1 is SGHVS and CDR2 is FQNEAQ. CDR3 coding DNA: TGTGCCAGCAGCAGCGTTTCCACCATATGTTTT. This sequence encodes CASSSVSTICF.

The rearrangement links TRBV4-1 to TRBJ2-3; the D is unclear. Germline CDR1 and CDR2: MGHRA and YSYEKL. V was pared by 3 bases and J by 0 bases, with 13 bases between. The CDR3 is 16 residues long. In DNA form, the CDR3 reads TGCGCCAGCAGCCAGAACTTTGGTTCTAGCACAGATACGCAGTATTTT. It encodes CASSQNFGSSTDTQYF.

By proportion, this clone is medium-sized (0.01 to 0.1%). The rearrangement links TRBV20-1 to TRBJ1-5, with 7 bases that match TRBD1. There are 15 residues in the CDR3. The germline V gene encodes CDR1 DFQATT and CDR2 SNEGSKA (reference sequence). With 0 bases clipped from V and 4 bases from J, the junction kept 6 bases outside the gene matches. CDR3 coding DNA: TGCAGTGCTAGAGATCCCTGGACAGGAAATCAGCCCCAGCATTTT. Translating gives CSARDPWTGNQPQHF.

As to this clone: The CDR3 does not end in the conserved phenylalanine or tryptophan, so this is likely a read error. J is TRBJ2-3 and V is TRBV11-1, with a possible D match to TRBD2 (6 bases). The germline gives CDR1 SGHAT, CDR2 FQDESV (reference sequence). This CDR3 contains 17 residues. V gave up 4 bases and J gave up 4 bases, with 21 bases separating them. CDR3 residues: CASSWPLLACVSDTQYS. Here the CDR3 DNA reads TGTGCCAGCAGCTGGCCGCTTCTAGCGTGTGTCTCAGATACGCAGTATTCT.

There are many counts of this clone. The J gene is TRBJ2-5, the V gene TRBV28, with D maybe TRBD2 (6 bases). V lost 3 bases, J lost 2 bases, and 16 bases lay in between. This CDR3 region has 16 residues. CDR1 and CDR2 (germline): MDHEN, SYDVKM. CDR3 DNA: TGTGCCAGCAGTTTGGTATGGGACTTACAGCAAGAGACCCAGTACTTC. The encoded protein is CASSLVWDLQQETQYF.

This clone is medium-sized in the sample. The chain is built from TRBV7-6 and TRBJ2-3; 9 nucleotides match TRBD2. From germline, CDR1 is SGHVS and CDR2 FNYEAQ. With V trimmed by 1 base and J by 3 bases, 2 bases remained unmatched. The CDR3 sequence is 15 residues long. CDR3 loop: CASSLVAGATDTQYF. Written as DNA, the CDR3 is TGTGCCAGCAGCTTAGTAGCGGGGGCAACAGATACGCAGTATTTT.

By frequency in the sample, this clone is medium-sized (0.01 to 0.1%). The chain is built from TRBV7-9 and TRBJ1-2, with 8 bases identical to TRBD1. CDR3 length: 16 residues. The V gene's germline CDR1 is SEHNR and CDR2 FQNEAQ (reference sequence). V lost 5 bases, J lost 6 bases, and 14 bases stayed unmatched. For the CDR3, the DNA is TGTGCCAGCAGCGATAACAGGGGGAGACATCTCGATGGCTACACCTTC. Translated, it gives CASSDNRGRHLDGYTF. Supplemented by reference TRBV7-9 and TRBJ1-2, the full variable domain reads DTGVSQNPRHKITKRGQNVTFRCDPISEHNRLYWYRQTLGQGPEFLTYFQNEAQLEKSRLLSDRFSAERPKGSFSTLEIQRTEQGDSAMYLCASSDNRGRHLDGYTFGSGTRLTVV.

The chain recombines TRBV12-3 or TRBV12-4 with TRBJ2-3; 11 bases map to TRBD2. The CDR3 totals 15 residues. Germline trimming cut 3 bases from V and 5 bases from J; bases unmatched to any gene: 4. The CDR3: CASSFRLAGGDTQYF. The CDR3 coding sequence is TGTGCCAGCAGTTTTAGGCTAGCGGGAGGAGATACGCAGTATTTT.

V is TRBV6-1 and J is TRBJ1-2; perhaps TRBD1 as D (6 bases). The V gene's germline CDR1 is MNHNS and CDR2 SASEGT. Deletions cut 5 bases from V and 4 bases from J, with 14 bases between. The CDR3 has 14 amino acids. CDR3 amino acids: CASSNFTGLYGYTF. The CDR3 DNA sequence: TGTGCCAGCAGTAACTTCACAGGGCTCTATGGCTACACCTTC.

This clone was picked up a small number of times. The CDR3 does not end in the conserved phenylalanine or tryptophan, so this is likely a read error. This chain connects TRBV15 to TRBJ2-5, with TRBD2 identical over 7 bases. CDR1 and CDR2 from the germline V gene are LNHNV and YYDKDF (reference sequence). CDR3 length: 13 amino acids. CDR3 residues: CATSPVAGESQYL. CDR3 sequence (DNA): TGTGCCACCAGCCCCGTGGCGGGGGAGAGCCAGTACTTA.

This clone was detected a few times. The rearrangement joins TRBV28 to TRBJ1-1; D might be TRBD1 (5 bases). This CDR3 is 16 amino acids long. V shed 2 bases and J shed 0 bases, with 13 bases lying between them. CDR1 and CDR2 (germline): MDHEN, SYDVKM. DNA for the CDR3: TGTGCCAGCAGTTTAGGGGAGACAGCCATGAACACTGAAGCTTTCTTT. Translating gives CASSLGETAMNTEAFF.

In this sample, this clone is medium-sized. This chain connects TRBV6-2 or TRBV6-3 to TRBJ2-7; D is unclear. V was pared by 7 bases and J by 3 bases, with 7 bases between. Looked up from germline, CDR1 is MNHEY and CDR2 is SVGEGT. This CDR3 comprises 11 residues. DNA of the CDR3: TGTGCCAGCAAAAAGGGCTACGAGCAGTACTTC. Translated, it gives CASKKGYEQYF.

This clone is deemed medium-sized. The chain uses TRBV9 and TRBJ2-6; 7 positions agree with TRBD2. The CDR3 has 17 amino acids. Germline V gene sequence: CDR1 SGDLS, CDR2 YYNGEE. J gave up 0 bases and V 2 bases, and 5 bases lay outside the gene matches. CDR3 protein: CASSVLAEGSGANVLTF. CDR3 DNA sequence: TGTGCCAGCAGCGTGCTAGCGGAGGGCTCTGGGGCCAACGTCCTGACTTTC.

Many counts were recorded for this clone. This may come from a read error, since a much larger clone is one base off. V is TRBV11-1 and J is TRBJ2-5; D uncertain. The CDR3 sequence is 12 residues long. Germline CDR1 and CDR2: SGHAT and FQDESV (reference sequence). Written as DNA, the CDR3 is TGTGCCGGCAGCTGTCCTTGGGAGACCCAGTACTTC. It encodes CAGSCPWETQYF.

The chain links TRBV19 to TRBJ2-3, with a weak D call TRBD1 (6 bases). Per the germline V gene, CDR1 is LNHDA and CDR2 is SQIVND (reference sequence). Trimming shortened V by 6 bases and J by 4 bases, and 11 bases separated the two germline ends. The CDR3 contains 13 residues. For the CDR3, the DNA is TGTGCCAGTAGCTTACAGGGACCAGATACGCAGTATTTT. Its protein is CASSLQGPDTQYF.

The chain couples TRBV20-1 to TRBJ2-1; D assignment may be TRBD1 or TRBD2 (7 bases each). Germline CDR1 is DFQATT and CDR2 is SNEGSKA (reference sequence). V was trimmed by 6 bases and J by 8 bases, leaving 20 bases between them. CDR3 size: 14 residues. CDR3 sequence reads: CSARDYRGGDEQFF. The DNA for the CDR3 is TGCAGTGCCAGGGACTACAGGGGTGGCGATGAGCAGTTCTTC.